Each of the 31 T cell receptor beta chains below was sequenced from the same sample in a study of tumor and adjacent non-tumor tissue in lung cancer listed by TCRdb under 2018. Bulk unsorted tissue served as the source for RNA extraction, and RNA quality was assessed using a NanoDrop ND-1000 and an Agilent 2100. For the normal lung samples, distant non-tumor tissue was collected more than 3 cm away from the tumor edge. The library relied on multiplex PCR. Sequencing used an Illumina HiSeq 2500. TCRbeta libraries were constructed through three rounds of nested PCR with primers (Table S4) according to protocols modified from ARM-PCR. TCRdb handled the public reads itself, with Q25 trimming in fastp and clone calling in MiXCR, and kept productive beta chains. When rows share a CDR3 protein, they turn into one entry using the most common DNA and genes. In all, the sample holds 80,000 to 100,000 distinct CDR3 sequences, and 80% of those were seen once. Of the sample, around 30% is held by the ten largest clones.

Sequences were obtained from distant non-tumor lung tissue. The receptors here all came from a man in his sixties with small cell lung cancer.

As to this clonotype: The junction departs from germline at one end; a sequencing error may be responsible. The chain combines TRBV11-2 with TRBJ2-5, with TRBD1 matching 10 bases. The CDR3 is 15 residues long. The germline CDR1 and CDR2 sequences are SGHAT and FQNNGV. DNA of the CDR3: TGTGCCATCAGCTTAGCTCGACAGGGGGCAGGGCCGCAGTACTTC. This translates into CAISLARQGAGPQYF.

To note about this clonotype: The junction departs from germline at one end; a sequencing error may be responsible. The chain has TRBV12-3 or TRBV12-4 and TRBJ1-6; D is possibly TRBD1 (6 bases). CDR3 length: 15 residues. The CDR3 loop is CTSSYPDRPYSPLHF. CDR3 sequence (DNA): TGTACCAGCAGTTATCCAGACAGGCCCTATTCACCCCTCCACTTT.

Comment on this clonotype: Its ends do not fully match the called genes, so a read error is possible. The rearrangement joins TRBV10-3 to TRBJ1-3, with a tentative D call TRBD1 (5 bases). The CDR3 is 15 amino acids. The germline V gene encodes CDR1 ENHRY and CDR2 SYGVKD. CDR3 sequence: CAISGGPSSGNTIHF. CDR3 DNA sequence: TGTGCCATCAGCGGGGGACCCAGCTCTGGGAACACCATACATTTT.

On this clonotype itself: One end of the junction does not line up with germline, which may come from a read error. This chain joins TRBV4-1 and TRBJ2-7; a possible D gene is TRBD1 (6 bases). The germline gives CDR1 MGHRA, CDR2 YSYEKL. The CDR3 loop spans 15 amino acids. Here the CDR3 DNA reads TGCGCCAACAGCCAAGGGGGAGCCCCGGGCTACGAGCACTACTTC. Protein sequence: CANSQGGAPGYEHYF.

Regarding this clonotype: This CDR3 is missing its conserved last phenylalanine or tryptophan, likely due to a read error. The CDR3: CAKSQDLRANTGELFY. The CDR3 DNA reads as TGTGCCAAGAGCCAAGATCTCAGGGCGAACACCGGGGAGCTGTTTTAT. The chain recombines TRBV4-2 with TRBJ2-2; TRBD1 is a possible D gene (5 bases). Trimming left V 10 bases short and J 0 bases short, with 18 bases between. CDR3 size: 16 residues. CDR1 is LGHNA and CDR2 is YNFKEQ in the germline V gene.

As to this clonotype: The junction and the germline gene differ at one end; a read error may be behind it. The chain uses TRBV12-3 or TRBV12-4 and TRBJ1-5; possible D gene TRBD1, 5 bases. The CDR3 runs 15 residues. For the CDR3, the DNA is TGTGTCAGCAGTTTGAGTGGGGCAGGCAATCAGCCCCAGCATTTT. It translates to CVSSLSGAGNQPQHF.

This clonotype came up once. Possible read error: a much larger clone is one base away. The chain joins TRBV6-4 to TRBJ2-1; tentatively, D is TRBD2 (5 bases). CDR1 is MRHNA and CDR2 is SNTAGT in the germline V gene. CDR3 length: 13 residues. V was cut by 3 bases and J by 9 bases, with 12 bases left in between. CDR3: CASSEGVETEQFF. Here the CDR3 DNA reads TGTGCCAGCAGTGAGGGAGTGGAGACTGAGCAGTTCTTC.

This rearrangement joins TRBV11-2 to TRBJ2-1; D may be TRBD2 (5 bases). Trimming shortened V by 11 bases and J by 8 bases, and 22 bases separated the two germline ends. The CDR3 is 14 amino acids. In germline, CDR1 is SGHAT, CDR2 FQNNGV. DNA of the CDR3: TGTGCCTGCCAGAAGCGGCAAGCCGACGATGAGCAGTTCTTC. This encodes CACQKRQADDEQFF.

Comment on this clonotype: A junction boundary mismatches the germline segment, possibly from a read error. The chain carries TRBV5-5 and TRBJ1-2; unclear D gene. CDR3 length equals 15 residues. Germline CDR1 is SGHKS and CDR2 is YYEKEE (reference sequence). For the CDR3, the DNA is TGTGTCAGCAGTCGTCTCGGGGAAGGGTTGGATGGCTACACCTTC. This encodes CVSSRLGEGLDGYTF.

This clonotype occurred once. One end of the junction does not line up with germline, which may come from a read error. The chain recombines TRBV29-1 with TRBJ2-2; a possible D gene is TRBD1 (6 bases). Germline CDR1 is SQVTM and CDR2 is ANQGSEA. The CDR3 runs 13 residues. Here the CDR3 DNA reads TGCAGCACCCGGCAGGGGAACACCGGGGAGCTGATTTTT. Residues: CSTRQGNTGELIF.

This clonotype was seen a few times. The genes are TRBV12-3 or TRBV12-4 and TRBJ1-5; D remains ambiguous. Trimming removed 5 bases from V and 12 bases from J, with 17 bases in between. This CDR3 has 13 amino acids. DNA of the CDR3: TGTGCCAGCAGTGTTGGACCGTTAGGGCTCCAGCATTTT. It encodes CASSVGPLGLQHF.

The V gene is TRBV29-1, the J gene TRBJ1-1; D ambiguous. CDR1 and CDR2 (germline): SQVTM, ANQGSEA. The CDR3 is 13 residues long. The CDR3: CSVKGPISTEAFF. The CDR3 DNA sequence: TGCAGTGTTAAAGGACCCATTAGCACTGAAGCTTTCTTT. The full variable domain, completed using reference TRBV29-1 and TRBJ1-1, is SAVISQKPSRDICQRGTSLTIQCQVDSQVTMMFWYRQQPGQSLTLIATANQGSEATYESGFVIDKFPISRPNLTFSTLTVSNMSPEDSSIYLCSVKGPISTEAFFGQGTRLTVV.

For this clonotype: A much larger clone differs by one base, so this may be a read error. This rearrangement joins TRBV20-1 to TRBJ1-1; D gene unclear. CDR3 length: 13 amino acids. Germline assignment: CDR1 DFQATT and CDR2 SNEGSKA (reference sequence). The CDR3 bases are TGCAGTGCTAGAGACCCGGGGAAACTTGAAGCTTCCTTT. Its translation is CSARDPGKLEASF.

The chain links TRBV10-1 to TRBJ2-7; possible D gene TRBD2, 6 bases. Germline V CDR1 and CDR2: WNHNN, SYGVQD (reference sequence). The V end lost 7 bases, the J end lost 13 bases, and 26 bases lay between the germline ends. CDR3 size: 14 residues. The CDR3 sequence: CASNEGGSPNEQYV. The DNA of the CDR3 is TGCGCCAGCAATGAAGGAGGGAGCCCTAACGAACAATACGTC.

The chain couples TRBV5-5 to TRBJ2-3, with 16 bases lining up with TRBD2. The CDR3 runs to 16 residues. Germline V lookup: CDR1 SGHKS, CDR2 YYEKEE (reference sequence). Losses at the gene ends were 3 bases for V and 8 bases for J; bases not matched to a gene: 6. The CDR3 DNA follows: TGTGCCAGCAGCTCTCCGGGACTAGCGGGAGGGGGTACGCAGTATTTT. This gives the protein CASSSPGLAGGGTQYF. The full variable domain, completed using reference TRBV5-5 and TRBJ2-3, is DAGVTQSPTHLIKTRGQQVTLRCSPISGHKSVSWYQQVLGQGPQFIFQYYEKEERGRGNFPDRFSARQFPNYSSELNVNALLLGDSALYLCASSSPGLAGGGTQYFGPGTRLTVL.

Details on this clonotype: One end of the junction fails to match germline, which may point to a read error. The genes are TRBV29-1 and TRBJ2-3, with a tentative D call TRBD2 (6 bases). There are 13 residues in the CDR3. Germline CDR1 is SQVTM and CDR2 is ANQGSEA. The CDR3 spells CSVEEGNTDMQYF. The CDR3, as DNA: TGCAGCGTTGAGGAGGGAAACACAGATATGCAGTATTTT.

To note about this clonotype: A much larger clone sits a single nucleotide away, making a read error possible. The rearrangement uses TRBV5-8 and TRBJ2-3, with 10 bases that match TRBD2. The CDR3 runs to 17 residues. J was trimmed by 9 bases and V by 4 bases; bases with no gene match: 17. Germline CDR1 reads SGHTS; CDR2 reads YDEGEE. CDR3 in amino acids: CASSPWGEREGHETQYF. The CDR3 coding sequence is TGTGCCAGCAGCCCCTGGGGTGAGCGGGAGGGCCACGAAACGCAGTATTTT.

Points on this clonotype: Without the conserved terminal phenylalanine or tryptophan, this CDR3 likely stems from a read error. V and J are TRBV4-2 and TRBJ1-5, with D unclear. Germline CDR1 is LGHNA and CDR2 is YNFKEQ. CDR3 length equals 14 residues. The CDR3 region has the DNA TGTGCCATCAGCCAAGAGCACGGGAATCAGCCCCAGCATCTT. Amino acid sequence: CAISQEHGNQPQHL.

This clonotype was seen ten or more times. The V gene is TRBV24-1, the J gene TRBJ2-3; no reliable D call. The CDR3 has 14 residues. With 3 bases removed from V and 4 bases from J, the gap between germline ends came to 10 bases. Germline assignment: CDR1 KGHDR and CDR2 SFDVKD. The CDR3 bases are TGTGCCACCAGTGATCCCTTAACACCAGATACGCAGTATTTT. The encoded protein is CATSDPLTPDTQYF.

This clonotype has only a few counts. V and J are TRBV5-5 and TRBJ2-3; 12 bases line up with TRBD2. This CDR3 is built from 15 residues. The V and J ends lost 4 bases and 2 bases, in that order; junction bases with no gene match: 2. CDR1 is SGHKS and CDR2 is YYEKEE in the germline V gene (reference sequence). The chain's CDR3 is CASSGLAGSTDTQYF. The CDR3 DNA reads TGTGCCAGCAGCGGACTAGCGGGATCCACAGATACGCAGTATTTT.

On this clonotype: One end of the junction varies from germline; a read error may be responsible. The rearrangement links TRBV20-1 to TRBJ2-5; 14 nucleotides align to TRBD2. CDR3 size: 15 residues. From germline, CDR1 is DFQATT and CDR2 SNEGSKA (reference sequence). CDR3 bases: TGCATTGCGGACGGACTAGCGGGAGGAAAAGAGACTCAGTACTTC. Amino acids: CIADGLAGGKETQYF.

On this clonotype itself: A much larger clone lies a single base off, so this may be a read error. The genes are TRBV11-2 and TRBJ2-7; tentatively, D is TRBD1 (5 bases). Germline lookup yields CDR1 SGHAT and CDR2 FQNNGV. V lost 5 bases to trimming and J lost 2 bases, with 28 bases between them. The CDR3 length is 19 residues. The CDR3 loop reads CASSRQRTTIGATTYEQYF. CDR3 coding DNA: TGTGCCAGCAGCCGACAAAGGACCACGATAGGGGCGACAACCTACGAGCAGTACTTC.

Concerning this clonotype itself: A much larger clone is a single base away; this may be a read error. The rearrangement links TRBV7-9 to TRBJ2-1; 9 positions agree with TRBD2. The CDR3 is made up of 16 amino acids. Per the germline V gene, CDR1 is SEHNR and CDR2 is FQNEAQ (reference sequence). The CDR3 nucleotides are TGTACCAGCAGCTTAGCGTGGGGTAGCGGGAGCAATGAGCAGTTCTTC. Amino acid sequence: CTSSLAWGSGSNEQFF.

Note on this clonotype: The junction and the germline gene differ at one end; a read error may be behind it. This chain joins TRBV12-3 or TRBV12-4 and TRBJ2-3, with D possibly matching TRBD1 (7 bases). The CDR3 sequence is 15 residues long. Here the CDR3 DNA reads TGTGCCAGCAATTCTCGGGGACGGGGGACAGATACGGAGTATTTT. This sequence encodes CASNSRGRGTDTEYF.

This clonotype was seen at least ten times. This sequence joins TRBV20-1 and TRBJ2-1; D not certain. Germline CDR1 reads DFQATT; CDR2 reads SNEGSKA (reference sequence). Deletions cut 6 bases from V and 6 bases from J, with 9 bases between. The CDR3 covers 11 residues. The CDR3 is CSAEQVNEQFF. In nucleotides, the CDR3 is TGCAGTGCCGAGCAGGTCAATGAGCAGTTCTTC.

Of note for this clonotype: A much larger clone sits a single nucleotide away, making a read error possible. This chain uses TRBV5-1 with TRBJ2-7, with D perhaps matching TRBD1 or TRBD2 (6 bases each). The CDR3 is 14 residues long. Germline-derived CDR1 and CDR2 are SGHRS and YFSETQ. The CDR3 loop is CASSVSGQRYERYF. Here the CDR3 DNA reads TGCGCCAGCAGCGTTAGCGGACAGAGATACGAGCGGTACTTC.

A word on this clonotype: One end of the junction does not line up with germline, which may come from a read error. The chain joins TRBV5-6 to TRBJ1-2; 7 bases match TRBD1. Germline V gene lookup returns CDR1 SGHDT and CDR2 YYEEEE. The CDR3 consists of 14 residues. In DNA, the CDR3 is TGTGCCAGTAGCATGCGACAGGGAAACTATGTCTACACCTTC. Translated, it gives CASSMRQGNYVYTF.

Points on this clonotype: The CDR3 does not end in the conserved phenylalanine or tryptophan, so this is likely a read error. The chain is built from TRBV4-1 and TRBJ1-5; no reliable D call. V shed 3 bases and J shed 8 bases, with 17 bases lying between them. Germline CDR1 MGHRA, CDR2 YSYEKL. The CDR3 is 15 amino acids. This CDR3 reads CASSQTHGTAEPQHS. The CDR3 DNA follows: TGCGCCAGCAGCCAGACTCACGGAACAGCAGAGCCCCAGCATTCC.

This clonotype is a singleton in its sample. Without the conserved terminal phenylalanine or tryptophan, this CDR3 likely stems from a read error. The DNA is left out, because the CDR3 cannot be placed on it with certainty; the CDR3 is given as TCRdb lists it. The chain recombines TRBV29-1 with TRBJ1-2. Germline loops: CDR1 SQVTM, CDR2 ANQGSEA. From its first to its last residue, the CDR3 has 12 amino acids. CDR3 sequence: CSARDSNYDYNS.

A note on this clonotype: One base away lies a much larger clone, so this may be a sequencing read error. The rearrangement uses TRBV20-1 and TRBJ2-3; D call uncertain. The end of the DNA fits TRBJ1-5 better, so the J call may be wrong. Per germline, CDR1 DFQATT and CDR2 SNEGSKA (reference sequence). The CDR3 is made up of 12 amino acids. The CDR3 spells CSAINRGYTQHF. CDR3 DNA sequence: TGCAGTGCTATCAATCGGGGATATACGCAGCATTTT.

A word on this clonotype: A read error may account for a junction end that differs from germline. This chain uses TRBV4-1 with TRBJ2-2, with D possibly being TRBD2 (6 bases). Per germline, CDR1 MGHRA and CDR2 YSYEKL. CDR3 length: 15 residues. The CDR3 DNA is TGCACCAGCAACTCAGCGGGCTCGAACACCGGGGAGCTGTTTTTT. Translated, it gives CTSNSAGSNTGELFF.